This T cell receptor (beta chain) was found in a study of cytomegalovirus exposure and HLA in healthy donors. For this clone: Its target is not known.

Trimming stripped 2 bases from V and 2 bases from J, with 13 bases between. The CDR3 is 15 residues long. Germline V gene lookup returns CDR1 SGHRS and CDR2 YFSETQ. Points from the study as a whole: The study labeled fewer than 200 TCR beta chains cytomegalovirus-associated.

With 60 Vbeta and 13 Jbeta primers, the PCR was carried out. In the study's own analysis: An analysis that came later counted 70 million to 100 million unique TCR beta chains, approximately 10 million shared. Some clones are missing from TCRdb's copy, which holds only in-frame ones; the method was immunoSEQ multiplex PCR. V and J calls and clone size are those listed in that table; D and trimming were worked out from the DNA. The table lists about 160,000 clones, with roughly 2% in the top ten. Sequenced input: PBMCs. The receptor's source is a man younger than 45 in good health and CMV-seronegative. V and J are TRBV5-1 and TRBJ1-1; D possibly corresponds to TRBD1 (6 bases). CDR3: CASSFTGHINTEAFF. The CDR3 DNA is TGCGCCAGCAGCTTTACGGGACATATTAACACTGAAGCTTTCTTT.